This entry features one T cell receptor (beta chain) sequence. Its antigen is unknown. TCRdb itself ran the reads through MiXCR, one entry per CDR3 protein. The sample lists some 500,000 distinct CDR3 sequences, 25% to 35% occurring once. V was cut by 4 bases and J by 7 bases, with 14 bases left in between. The CDR3 consists of 15 residues. CDR1 is MGHRA and CDR2 is YSYEKL in the germline V gene. The sample originates from a study of T cell repertoires in cytomegalovirus infection. For the study at large: Based on public TCR beta signatures, there were indications of CMV infection and of a matching HLA type.

General study findings and limits: HLA-C-restricted CMV-specific TCR beta clonotypes prevailed in the ex vivo response.

The receptor was isolated from a human donor in good health (CMV status not recorded). Some clones in this sample may be carry-over from other donors' samples. The chain uses TRBV4-1 and TRBJ1-6, with a possible D match to TRBD1 (6 bases). Sample: cultured PBMCs, taken from culture after CMV antigen stimulation. The CDR3 sequence: CASSPSTGPNSPLHF. The CDR3 DNA reads TGCGCCAGCAGCCCGAGTACAGGGCCGAATTCACCCCTCCACTTT.